The subject of this entry is one T cell receptor beta chain. The antigen remains unidentified. Time point given: newly diagnosed, previously untreated cHL patient sample. CD4+ T cells were purified from thawed PBMCs by magnetic negative selection. PBMCs from patients with newly diagnosed, untreated classical Hodgkin lymphoma served as a comparison group for the relapsed/refractory trial patients. These data are taken from a study of PD-1 blockade in classical Hodgkin lymphoma. Whole-study findings and limits: Healthy donors reportedly exceeded newly diagnosed patients in baseline TCR diversity. Sources of repertoire differences remain undefined, possibly disease activity or prior therapy.

The V end lost 3 bases, the J end lost 2 bases, and 7 bases lay between the germline ends. Germline V CDR1 and CDR2: SGHTA, FQGNSA. The CDR3 has 13 amino acids. The protocol was immunoSEQ multiplex PCR, while the TCRdb copy is restricted to in-frame clones and leaves out a portion. The sample consists of 22,000 or so clones, approximately 92% of them appearing once. Sequencing was done on a sample of CD4+ T cells from blood. J is TRBJ1-1 and V is TRBV7-2; D is ambiguous. This sequence originates from a human donor with classical Hodgkin lymphoma. The CDR3 DNA reads as TGTGCCAGCAGCTTCGGCTCAAACACTGAAGCTTTCTTT. It translates to CASSFGSNTEAFF.